This T cell receptor (beta chain) was profiled in a study of blood T cells in healthy people across ages. V lost 6 bases, J lost 4 bases, and 3 bases stayed unmatched. The CDR3 totals 12 residues. Germline CDR1 reads SQVTM; CDR2 reads ANQGSEA. This clonotype turned up a few times. Its target is unknown. Broader study findings: Per million T cells, the diversity of TCR beta decreased roughly linearly as age advanced.

Together with a sample-barcoded 5' primer, a J-beta primer mix was included in a second PCR lasting about 7 to 12 cycles. TCRdb analysed the 5' RACE reads with MiXCR anew, one entry per CDR3 protein. In the table there are roughly 1,000,000 distinct CDR3 sequences, less than 25% of which are singletons. This sample also belongs to another study, concerning T cells of mothers and their children. From that second work: The yield was over 9 million TCR beta CDR3 reads from each mother and some 3 million from each child. Related mother-child pairs showed slightly, non-significantly higher overlap than unrelated pairs.

The chain combines TRBV29-1 with TRBJ2-7, with TRBD1 matching over 10 bases. The receptor's source is a girl aged 2 to 10 in good health. Sequencing was carried out using blood. The CDR3 region has the DNA TGCAGCGTCCAGGGACAGGGGTACGAGCAGTACTTC. Amino acids: CSVQGQGYEQYF.